This T cell receptor beta chain was sequenced in a study of blood T cells in healthy people across ages. This clonotype has only a few counts. PCR was performed a second time for about 7 to 12 cycles using a sample-barcoded 5' primer and a J-beta primer mix. TCRdb fed the 5' RACE reads into MiXCR, producing one record per CDR3 protein. Of about 970,000 distinct CDR3 sequences listed, roughly 47% are singletons. Germline V lookup: CDR1 MNHEY, CDR2 SVGAGI. The CDR3 consists of 15 residues. Trimming at V came to 4 bases and at J to 7 bases, leaving 4 bases not matched to a gene. The sequencing sample was made of blood. This chain connects TRBV6-5 to TRBJ2-1; 13 nucleotides line up with TRBD2. This clonotype was obtained from a woman aged 55 to 70 in good health. The CDR3: CASSSRTSGSNEQFF. In DNA form, the CDR3 reads TGTGCCAGCAGTTCCCGGACTAGCGGGAGTAATGAGCAGTTCTTC.